The sequence of this T cell receptor beta chain was determined in a study of T cells after yellow fever vaccination. On the study more broadly: With SMART-Seq v4 Ultra Low Input, the fractions containing low cell numbers were prepared. The study, taken as a whole, reports: The appearance of a small share of clonotypes in both CD4 and CD8 compartments was observed. FACS-sorted repertoires could harbor abundant contaminating bulk-population clonotypes. Most primary-vaccination clones reappeared after the booster (more than 95% CD4, roughly 90% CD8).

From germline, CDR1 is SGHTA and CDR2 FQGNSA. This CDR3 spans 15 amino acids. V dropped 5 bases and J dropped 6 bases, with 14 bases sitting between them. TCRdb redid the calling of the 5' RACE reads with MiXCR, one entry per CDR3 protein. The table records a few hundred thousand distinct CDR3 sequences, roughly 4% of them present only once. As to this clonotype: No antigen is known for it.

The clonotype comes from a man aged 18 to 30 who received the YFV17D yellow fever vaccine. This chain uses TRBV7-2 with TRBJ1-6, with a weak D call TRBD1 (6 bases). The sample consisted of PBMCs, taken on the day of the yellow fever booster vaccination. The CDR3 nucleotides are TGTGCCAGCAGCCCGCAACAGGGTACTAATTCACCCCTCCACTTT. Its protein is CASSPQQGTNSPLHF.